The 12 T cell receptor beta chains reported below all come from one sample, sequenced in a study of vaccination and CD4 T cells after COVID-19. The treatment is: roughly 11-day PBMC culture with coronavirus spike peptide pools or control peptides (ViraFEST assay). These TCRs are of unknown antigen specificity. Researchers used the Oncomine TCR Beta short-read assay to sequence DNA from cultured CD4+ T cells. TCRdb ran MiXCR on the PCR reads and lists one entry per CDR3 protein. The sample carries 7,500 to 9,000 distinct CDR3 sequences, less than 25% recorded once. This specimen consisted of CD4+ T cells from blood, cultured in vitro, obtained after SARS-CoV-2 vaccination. These TCRs come from a human donor who had recovered from COVID-19.

This clonotype was observed a handful of times. J is TRBJ2-1 and V is TRBV24-1; 14 bases fit TRBD2. This CDR3 is 15 amino acids long. V shed 5 bases, J shed 8 bases, and the junction held 4 bases outside the gene matches. Germline V gives CDR1 KGHDR, CDR2 SFDVKD. The CDR3 here is CATSGLAGGIDEQFF. CDR3 in DNA: TGTGCCACCAGTGGACTAGCGGGAGGGATCGATGAGCAGTTCTTC.

The rearrangement joins TRBV20-1 to TRBJ2-1; no definite D call. The CDR3 runs to 13 residues. The germline V gene encodes CDR1 DFQATT and CDR2 SNEGSKA (reference sequence). Trimming pared 5 bases from V and 1 base from J, leaving 9 bases between. DNA of the CDR3: TGCAGTGCTCAGACGGAATCCTACAATGAGCAGTTCTTC. It encodes CSAQTESYNEQFF.

This rearrangement joins TRBV6-1 to TRBJ2-1, with unresolved D. The germline V and J ends were trimmed by 5 bases and 6 bases, with 26 bases remaining between them. The V gene's germline CDR1 is MNHNS and CDR2 SASEGT. The CDR3 consists of 18 residues. The CDR3 loop reads CASSTFNYVGSPGNEQFF. In nucleotides, the CDR3 is TGTGCCAGCAGTACCTTTAATTACGTGGGGTCCCCAGGCAATGAGCAGTTCTTC.

This clonotype has a handful of counts. The J gene is TRBJ2-3, the V gene TRBV7-2; 7 nucleotides match TRBD2. The CDR3 has 15 residues. J gave up 5 bases and V 4 bases, and 9 bases lay outside the gene matches. The germline V gene encodes CDR1 SGHTA and CDR2 FQGNSA. This CDR3 reads CASSSPGLVRDTQYF. Here the CDR3 DNA reads TGTGCCAGCAGCTCCCCAGGACTAGTGAGAGATACGCAGTATTTT.

By share, this clonotype ranks as medium-sized. V and J are TRBV6-1 and TRBJ1-2; D gene uncertain. V was cut by 2 bases and J by 5 bases, with 9 bases left in between. Germline V lookup: CDR1 MNHNS, CDR2 SASEGT. The CDR3 has 13 residues. The CDR3 region is CASSETGEYGYTF. DNA of the CDR3: TGTGCCAGCAGTGAAACCGGGGAGTATGGCTACACCTTC.

In its sample, this clonotype is medium-sized. The chain combines TRBV7-2 with TRBJ1-5; 8 bases match TRBD1. The CDR3 runs 17 residues. V lost 5 bases and J lost 4; bases outside the gene matches: 13. Germline assignment: CDR1 SGHTA and CDR2 FQGNSA. The CDR3: CASSPAGRQGANQPQHF. The DNA of the CDR3 is TGTGCCAGCAGCCCAGCGGGGCGGCAGGGGGCAAATCAGCCCCAGCATTTT.

This clonotype occurred a few times. The CDR3 here is CASRLAGNRGSTQYF. CDR3 bases: TGTGCCAGCAGACTAGCGGGGAACCGGGGGTCTACGCAGTATTTT. This rearrangement joins TRBV28 to TRBJ2-3, with 10 bases fitting TRBD2. The CDR3 is 15 amino acids. V gave up 6 bases and J gave up 8 bases; unmatched junction bases: 11. The V gene's germline CDR1 is MDHEN and CDR2 SYDVKM.

V usage is TRBV5-1 and J usage is TRBJ1-1; possible D gene TRBD1, 6 bases. Germline CDR1 is SGHRS and CDR2 is YFSETQ. With 3 bases removed from V and 4 bases from J, the gap between germline ends came to 19 bases. CDR3 length: 16 amino acids. The chain's CDR3 is CASSSHGRNRATEAFF. CDR3 in DNA: TGCGCCAGCAGCTCACACGGCCGTAACAGGGCCACTGAAGCTTTCTTT.

This clonotype was counted a single time. The chain links TRBV29-1 to TRBJ1-1; no firm D call. This CDR3 contains 13 residues. The V end was cut by 6 bases, the J end by 1 base, with 12 bases between. From germline, CDR1 is SQVTM and CDR2 ANQGSEA. The CDR3 reads CSVVDGGNTEAFF. In nucleotides, the CDR3 is TGCAGCGTGGTTGACGGCGGGAACACTGAAGCTTTCTTT.

This clonotype was found a few times. V usage is TRBV27 and J usage is TRBJ1-1; 7 bases match TRBD1. CDR1 is MNHEY, CDR2 SMNVEV, per germline (reference sequence). The V and J ends lost 8 bases and 0 bases, in that order; junction bases with no gene match: 9. CDR3 size: 15 residues. The CDR3 is CASRRQTGLNTEAFF. The CDR3 coding sequence is TGTGCCAGCCGTCGCCAGACAGGGTTGAACACTGAAGCTTTCTTT.

Within the sample, this clonotype is medium-sized. V usage is TRBV20-1 and J usage is TRBJ2-3; 13 bases agree with TRBD2. The CDR3 runs 17 residues. Germline V gives CDR1 DFQATT, CDR2 SNEGSKA (reference sequence). J was trimmed by 1 base and V by 6 bases; bases with no gene match: 10. The chain's CDR3 is CSADFGLAGVGTDTQYF. The CDR3 DNA is TGCAGTGCCGACTTTGGACTAGCGGGAGTCGGCACAGATACGCAGTATTTT.

This clonotype showed up just a few times. The chain links TRBV7-2 to TRBJ2-2; D unresolved. The V end was cut by 5 bases, the J end by 0 bases, with 10 bases between. This CDR3 is 15 amino acids long. Germline CDR1 is SGHTA and CDR2 is FQGNSA. CDR3 nucleotides: TGTGCCAGCAGCCCCAGACGAACGAACACCGGGGAGCTGTTTTTT. It codes for CASSPRRTNTGELFF.